One and the same sample provided the 13 T cell receptor beta chains below, sequenced in a study of T cell responses to AZD1222 COVID-19 vaccine. The assay was immunoSEQ multiplex PCR, and TCRdb's table has in-frame clones only and misses some. The table has approximately 150,000 clones, around nine tenths seen once; the top ten hold approximately 1.8%. The sample here was peripheral blood, taken 28 days after the second AZD1222 dose. The receptor set was obtained from an adult who received the AZD1222 COVID-19 vaccine.

V is TRBV4-3 and J is TRBJ1-2; no firm D call. The germline gives CDR1 LGHNA, CDR2 YSLEER. The CDR3 sequence is 14 residues long. Trimming removed 5 bases from V and 8 bases from J, with 18 bases in between. The CDR3 region has the DNA TGCGCCAGCAGCAAAAAGCAAATGACGGAGGGCTACACCTTC. This sequence encodes CASSKKQMTEGYTF.

This clone occurred once. This chain uses TRBV5-1 with TRBJ1-4; no clear D. The CDR3 loop spans 14 amino acids. Trimming pared 5 bases from V and 2 bases from J, leaving 10 bases between. CDR1 and CDR2 (germline): SGHRS, YFSETQ. In DNA form, the CDR3 reads TGCGCCAGCAGTCCGGTGGACACTAATGAAAAACTGTTTTTT. This sequence encodes CASSPVDTNEKLFF.

The gene calls are TRBV5-6 and TRBJ1-2; D uncertain. Trimming stripped 0 bases from V and 8 bases from J, with 14 bases between. The V gene's germline CDR1 is SGHDT and CDR2 YYEEEE. This CDR3 has 14 amino acids. The CDR3 sequence is CASSLDPEVGGYTF. The DNA of the CDR3 is TGTGCCAGCAGCTTGGACCCGGAGGTGGGAGGCTACACCTTC.

The J gene is TRBJ1-2, the V gene TRBV29-1, with a tentative D call TRBD1 (5 bases). Between the trimmed V and J ends, which lost 3 bases and 5 bases, there was a span of 13 bases. Germline assignment: CDR1 SQVTM and CDR2 ANQGSEA. The CDR3 loop spans 13 amino acids. The CDR3 bases are TGCAGCGTTGATAGGGGACCGAAATATGGCTACACCTTC. Encoded protein: CSVDRGPKYGYTF.

The chain employs TRBV20-1 and TRBJ2-7, with D possibly being TRBD2 (5 bases). The CDR3 covers 16 residues. Trimming took off 4 bases at V and 3 bases at J, with 22 bases between the two ends. The germline V gene has CDR1 DFQATT and CDR2 SNEGSKA (reference sequence). CDR3 sequence: CSATDPRGSANYEQYF. The CDR3 coding sequence is TGCAGTGCTACTGACCCCCGGGGTAGCGCGAACTACGAGCAGTACTTC.

This clone was found a few times. The CDR3 DNA reads as TGTGCCAGCAGCCAAGTTGGCGTTAAAGAGACCCAGTACTTC. This sequence encodes CASSQVGVKETQYF. The rearrangement uses TRBV3-1 (or the pseudogene TRBV3-2) and TRBJ2-5; D remains unclear. The CDR3 is 14 amino acids. Trimming took 1 base from V and 3 from J, leaving 9 bases between them. The germline gives CDR1 LGHDT, CDR2 YNNKEL (reference sequence).

This clone was counted only a few times. This sequence joins TRBV10-3 and TRBJ1-4; 7 bases map to TRBD1. Germline-derived CDR1 and CDR2 are ENHRY and SYGVKD. The junction had 13 bases not matched to a gene; V was cut back by 7 bases and J by 8 bases. The CDR3 spans 15 residues. CDR3 nucleotide sequence: TGTGCCATCAAGTCATCGACAGGGAGTGGGGAAAAACTGTTTTTT. Translating it yields CAIKSSTGSGEKLFF.

This clone turned up a few times. CDR3 in amino acids: CASSRTDLNEKLFF. The CDR3 DNA reads as TGTGCCAGCAGCAGGACAGACCTTAATGAAAAACTGTTTTTT. The V gene is TRBV28, the J gene TRBJ1-4; D may be TRBD1 (6 bases). Trimming stripped 6 bases from V and 4 bases from J, with 12 bases between. Germline V CDR1 and CDR2: MDHEN, SYDVKM. The CDR3 has 14 amino acids.

The chain carries TRBV19 and TRBJ1-1; TRBD1 matches 8 bases. Germline V CDR1 and CDR2: LNHDA, SQIVND (reference sequence). V was pared by 8 bases and J by 5 bases, with 10 bases of the junction left unmatched. This CDR3 is built from 14 residues. The CDR3 spells CASFTGGVRTEAFF. The CDR3 nucleotides are TGTGCCAGTTTTACAGGGGGGGTACGAACTGAAGCTTTCTTT.

V gene TRBV7-2 combines with J gene TRBJ2-1, with 9 bases lining up with TRBD2. The CDR3 is 17 amino acids. Germline V CDR1 and CDR2: SGHTA, FQGNSA. J gave up 5 bases and V 1 base, and 9 bases lay outside the gene matches. The CDR3, as DNA: TGTGCCAGCAGCTTAGTGGGAACTAGCGGGTTGAACAATGAGCAGTTCTTC. Amino acids: CASSLVGTSGLNNEQFF.

This chain links TRBV15 with TRBJ2-2; D remains unclear. The CDR3 contains 17 residues. V was pared by 1 base and J by 0 bases, with 12 bases between. Looked up from germline, CDR1 is LNHNV and CDR2 is YYDKDF (reference sequence). The CDR3 nucleotides read TGTGCCACCAGCAGAGGTAGGAACGAGGCGAACACCGGGGAGCTGTTTTTT. It translates to CATSRGRNEANTGELFF.

The chain couples TRBV6-2 or TRBV6-3 to TRBJ2-7; the D is unclear. CDR1 is MNHEY, CDR2 SVGEGT, per germline. CDR3 length: 14 residues. The germline V and J ends were trimmed by 4 bases and 2 bases, with 12 bases remaining between them. The CDR3 sequence: CASSLEAHTYEQYF. The CDR3 coding sequence is TGTGCCAGCAGTTTAGAAGCGCATACCTACGAGCAGTACTTC.

This chain joins TRBV2 and TRBJ2-7; D is perhaps TRBD1 (6 bases). The CDR3 has 13 residues. The germline V and J ends were trimmed by 8 bases and 1 base, with 12 bases remaining between them. CDR1 and CDR2 (germline): SNHLY, FYNNEI. Written as DNA, the CDR3 is TGTGCCAGCGGTGGGGACAATTCCTACGAGCAGTACTTC. Translated: CASGGDNSYEQYF.